A selection of T cell receptor beta chains follows, all from one sample in a study of shared clonotypes between healthy human individuals. Repertoires were generated with immunoSEQ multiplex PCR, while TCRdb's copy carries only in-frame clones and drops some. There are approximately 2.5 million clones in the sample; 90% to 95% occur only once, and 0.36% lies in the top ten. Sequencing was performed on naive CD4+ T cells from PBMCs. All receptors come from a man younger than 35 in good health. Some clones in this sample may be carry-over from other donors' samples. The conserved cysteine and the conserved F or W are not part of the CDR3 here. The order of the fields is clone size, V gene, J gene, CDR3 protein. Size is omitted from some rows. Given values are once, few, many or a class for expanded clones.

>once|TRBV9|TRBJ2-7
ASSPPPGLAGSYEQY
>.|TRBV9|TRBJ2-1
ASSARTSNSYNEQF
>.|TRBV2|TRBJ1-5
ASGGGQPQH
>.|TRBV27|TRBJ1-1
ATGRQGPNTEAF
>.|TRBV4-2|TRBJ2-7
ASSLDRAYEQY
>few|TRBV5-1|TRBJ2-7
ASSWGLAESYEQY
>.|TRBV28|TRBJ1-1
ASSFLGGNTEAF
>.|TRBV2|TRBJ1-4
ASSGQTTNEKLF
>.|TRBV28|TRBJ2-2
ASSSGGRITGELF
>.|TRBV28|TRBJ1-2
ASSYVQGDYGYT
>.|TRBV5-6|TRBJ2-1
ASLASGRFGEQF